This T cell receptor (beta chain) is drawn from a study of neoadjuvant anti-PD-1 for oral cavity cancer. Assay used: immunoSEQ multiplex PCR; TCRdb lists only in-frame clones, some missing. The repertoire holds 80,000 to 95,000 clones, approximately 80% seen once, with around 3.1% in the top ten. This CDR3 region has 17 residues. V gave up 3 bases and J gave up 0 bases; unmatched junction bases: 7. Per the germline V gene, CDR1 is SGHDT and CDR2 is YYEEEE. The V and J genes are TRBV5-6 and TRBJ2-7; 12 bases are shared with TRBD1. This TCR was sampled from a person aged 35-79 years with oral cavity squamous cell carcinoma. Sample: PBMCs, taken before nivolumab (anti-PD-1) treatment. The CDR3 DNA is TGTGCCAGCAGCTCCTTGGGACAGGGGGCAAACTCCTACGAGCAGTACTTC. Translating it yields CASSSLGQGANSYEQYF.